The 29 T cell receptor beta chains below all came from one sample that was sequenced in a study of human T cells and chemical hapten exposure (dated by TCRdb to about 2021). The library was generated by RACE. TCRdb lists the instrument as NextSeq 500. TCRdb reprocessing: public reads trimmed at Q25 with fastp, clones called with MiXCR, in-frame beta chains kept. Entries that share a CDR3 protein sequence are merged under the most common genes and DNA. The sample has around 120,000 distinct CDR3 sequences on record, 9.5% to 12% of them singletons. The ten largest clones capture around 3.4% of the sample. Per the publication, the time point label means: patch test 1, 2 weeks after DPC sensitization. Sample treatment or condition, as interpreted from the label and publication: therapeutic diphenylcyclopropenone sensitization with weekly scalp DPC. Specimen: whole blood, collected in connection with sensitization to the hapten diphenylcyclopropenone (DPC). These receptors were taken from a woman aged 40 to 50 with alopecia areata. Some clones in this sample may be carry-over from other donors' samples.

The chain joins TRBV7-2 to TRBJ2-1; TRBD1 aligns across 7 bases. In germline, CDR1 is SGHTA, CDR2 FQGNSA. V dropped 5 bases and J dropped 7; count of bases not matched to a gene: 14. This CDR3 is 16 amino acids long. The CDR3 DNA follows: TGTGCCAGCAGCGTAACAGGGGTGGGTTTGGGTAATGAGCAGTTCTTC. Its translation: CASSVTGVGLGNEQFF.

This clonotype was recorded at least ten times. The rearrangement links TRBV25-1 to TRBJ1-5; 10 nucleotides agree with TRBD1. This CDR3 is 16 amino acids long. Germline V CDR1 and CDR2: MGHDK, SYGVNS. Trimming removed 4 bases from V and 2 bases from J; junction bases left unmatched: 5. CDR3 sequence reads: CASSGGTGVGNQPQHF. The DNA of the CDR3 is TGTGCCAGCAGTGGAGGGACAGGGGTTGGCAATCAGCCCCAGCATTTT.

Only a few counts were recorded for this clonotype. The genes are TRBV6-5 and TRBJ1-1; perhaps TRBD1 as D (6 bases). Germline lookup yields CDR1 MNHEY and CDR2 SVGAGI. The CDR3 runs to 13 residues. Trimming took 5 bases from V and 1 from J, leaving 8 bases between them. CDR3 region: CASSDRPNTEAFF. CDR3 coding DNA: TGTGCCAGCAGTGACAGGCCGAACACTGAAGCTTTCTTT.

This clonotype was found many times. CDR3 coding DNA: TGTGCCAGCAGCCCCGAGGGGGCGGGGGCCGGGGCCAACGTCCTGACTTTC. Translating gives CASSPEGAGAGANVLTF. The chain couples TRBV7-2 to TRBJ2-6; possibly TRBD1 or TRBD2 for D (7 bases each). The germline CDR1 and CDR2 sequences are SGHTA and FQGNSA. The CDR3 sequence is 17 residues long. Trimming pared 5 bases from V and 4 bases from J, leaving 18 bases between. Based on the CDR3 plus reference TRBV7-2 and TRBJ2-6, the full variable domain is GAGVSQSPSNKVTEKGKDVELRCDPISGHTALYWYRQSLGQGLEFLIYFQGNSAPDKSGLPSDRFSAERTGGSVSTLTIQRTQQEDSAVYLCASSPEGAGAGANVLTFGAGSRLTVL.

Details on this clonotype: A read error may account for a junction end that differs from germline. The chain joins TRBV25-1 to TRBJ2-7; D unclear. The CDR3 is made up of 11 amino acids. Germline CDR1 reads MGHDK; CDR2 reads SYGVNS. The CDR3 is CTSRRLYEQYF. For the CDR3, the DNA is TGTACCAGCCGCCGTCTCTACGAGCAGTACTTC.

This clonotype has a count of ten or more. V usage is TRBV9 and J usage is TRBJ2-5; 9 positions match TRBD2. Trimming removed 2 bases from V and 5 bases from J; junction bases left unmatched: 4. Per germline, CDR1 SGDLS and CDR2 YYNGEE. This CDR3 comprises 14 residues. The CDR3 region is CASSVGTSSETQYF. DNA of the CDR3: TGTGCCAGCAGCGTCGGGACTAGCAGTGAGACCCAGTACTTC.

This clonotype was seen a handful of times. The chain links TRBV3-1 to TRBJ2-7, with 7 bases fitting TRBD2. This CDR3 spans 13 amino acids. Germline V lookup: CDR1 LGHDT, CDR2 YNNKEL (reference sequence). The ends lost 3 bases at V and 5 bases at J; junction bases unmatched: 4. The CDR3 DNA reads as TGTGCCAGCAGCCAGGGAGGGACCAACGAGCAGTACTTC. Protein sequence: CASSQGGTNEQYF.

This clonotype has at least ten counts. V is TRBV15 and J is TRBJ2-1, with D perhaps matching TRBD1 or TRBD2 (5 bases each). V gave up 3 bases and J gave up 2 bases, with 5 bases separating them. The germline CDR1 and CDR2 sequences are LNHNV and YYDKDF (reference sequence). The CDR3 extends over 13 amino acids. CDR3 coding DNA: TGTGCCACCAGCAGGGGACCCTACAATGAGCAGTTCTTC. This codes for CATSRGPYNEQFF.

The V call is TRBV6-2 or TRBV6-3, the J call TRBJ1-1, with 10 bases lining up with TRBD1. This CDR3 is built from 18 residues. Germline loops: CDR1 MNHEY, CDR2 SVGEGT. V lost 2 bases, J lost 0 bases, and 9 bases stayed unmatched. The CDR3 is CASSYPGQGPRVNTEAFF. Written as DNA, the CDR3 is TGTGCCAGCAGTTACCCGGGACAGGGGCCCCGGGTGAACACTGAAGCTTTCTTT.

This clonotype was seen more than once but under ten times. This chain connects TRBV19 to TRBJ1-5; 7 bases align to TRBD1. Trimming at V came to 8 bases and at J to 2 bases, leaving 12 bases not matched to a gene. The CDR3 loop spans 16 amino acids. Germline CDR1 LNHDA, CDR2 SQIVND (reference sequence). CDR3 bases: TGTGCCAGTCAGGGGGTTCCAACTATCGGCAATCAGCCCCAGCATTTT. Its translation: CASQGVPTIGNQPQHF.

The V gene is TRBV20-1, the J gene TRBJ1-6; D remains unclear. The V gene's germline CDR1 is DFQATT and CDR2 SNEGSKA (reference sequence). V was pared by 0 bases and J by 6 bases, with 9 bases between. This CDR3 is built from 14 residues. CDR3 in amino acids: CSAREDMFNSPLHF. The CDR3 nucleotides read TGCAGTGCTAGAGAAGACATGTTTAATTCACCCCTCCACTTT.

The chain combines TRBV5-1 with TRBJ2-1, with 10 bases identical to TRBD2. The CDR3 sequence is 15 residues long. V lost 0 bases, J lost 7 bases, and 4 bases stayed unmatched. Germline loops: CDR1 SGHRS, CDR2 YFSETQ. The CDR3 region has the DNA TGCGCCAGCAGCTTGGTCCTAGCGGGGGAAAATGAGCAGTTCTTC. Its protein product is CASSLVLAGENEQFF. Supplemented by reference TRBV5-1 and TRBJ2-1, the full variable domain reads KAGVTQTPRYLIKTRGQQVTLSCSPISGHRSVSWYQQTPGQGLQFLFEYFSETQRNKGNFPGRFSGRQFSNSRSEMNVSTLELGDSALYLCASSLVLAGENEQFFGPGTRLTVL.

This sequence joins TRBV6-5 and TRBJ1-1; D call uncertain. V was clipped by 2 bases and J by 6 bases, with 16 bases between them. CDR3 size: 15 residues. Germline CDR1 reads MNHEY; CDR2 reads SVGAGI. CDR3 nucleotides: TGTGCCAGCAGTTACACTCGGGGAGGCGAACCTGAAGCTTTCTTT. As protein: CASSYTRGGEPEAFF.

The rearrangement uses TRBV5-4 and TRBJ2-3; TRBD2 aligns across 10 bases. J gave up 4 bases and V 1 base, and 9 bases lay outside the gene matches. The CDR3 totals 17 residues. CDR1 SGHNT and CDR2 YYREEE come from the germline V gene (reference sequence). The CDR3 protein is CASSLSVAGGGSDTQYF. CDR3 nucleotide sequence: TGTGCCAGCAGCTTGTCGGTAGCGGGGGGAGGATCAGATACGCAGTATTTT. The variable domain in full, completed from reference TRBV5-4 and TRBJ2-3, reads ETGVTQSPTHLIKTRGQQVTLRCSSQSGHNTVSWYQQALGQGPQFIFQYYREEENGRGNFPPRFSGLQFPNYSSELNVNALELDDSALYLCASSLSVAGGGSDTQYFGPGTRLTVL.

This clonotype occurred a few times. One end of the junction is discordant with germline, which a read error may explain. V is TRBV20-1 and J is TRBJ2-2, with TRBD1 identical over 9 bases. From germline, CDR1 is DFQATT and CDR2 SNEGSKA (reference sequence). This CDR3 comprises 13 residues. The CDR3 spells CSATGGNTGELFF. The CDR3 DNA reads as TGCAGCGCTACAGGGGGCAACACCGGGGAGCTGTTTTTT.

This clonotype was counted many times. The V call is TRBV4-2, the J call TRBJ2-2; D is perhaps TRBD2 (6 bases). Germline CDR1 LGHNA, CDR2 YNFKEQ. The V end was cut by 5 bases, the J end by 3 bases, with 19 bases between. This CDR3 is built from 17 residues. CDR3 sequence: CASSNPRGRPDTGELFF. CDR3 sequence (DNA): TGTGCCAGCAGCAACCCCCGGGGGAGGCCGGACACCGGGGAGCTGTTTTTT.

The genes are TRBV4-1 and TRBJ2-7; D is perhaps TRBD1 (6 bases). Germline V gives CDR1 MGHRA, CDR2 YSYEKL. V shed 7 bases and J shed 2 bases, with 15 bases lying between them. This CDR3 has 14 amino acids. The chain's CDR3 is CASMQGQWPYEQYF. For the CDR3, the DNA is TGCGCCAGCATGCAGGGGCAGTGGCCCTACGAGCAGTACTTC.

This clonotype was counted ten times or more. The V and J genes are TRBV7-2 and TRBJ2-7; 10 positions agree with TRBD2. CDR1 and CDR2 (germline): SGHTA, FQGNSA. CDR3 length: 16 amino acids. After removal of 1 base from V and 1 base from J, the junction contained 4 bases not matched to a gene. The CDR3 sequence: CASSLVTSGISYEQYF. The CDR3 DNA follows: TGTGCCAGCAGCTTAGTCACTAGCGGGATTTCCTACGAGCAGTACTTC.

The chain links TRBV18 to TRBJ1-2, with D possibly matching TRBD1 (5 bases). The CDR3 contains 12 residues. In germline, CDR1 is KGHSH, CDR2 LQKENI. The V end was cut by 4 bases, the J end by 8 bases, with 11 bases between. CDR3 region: CASSQETEGYTF. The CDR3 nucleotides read TGTGCCAGCTCACAAGAGACAGAAGGCTACACCTTC.

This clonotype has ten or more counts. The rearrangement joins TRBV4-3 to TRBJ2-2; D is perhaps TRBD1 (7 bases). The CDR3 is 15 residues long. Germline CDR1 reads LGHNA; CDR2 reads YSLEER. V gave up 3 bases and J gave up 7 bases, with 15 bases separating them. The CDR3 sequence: CASSHPNRGGGELFF. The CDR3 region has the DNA TGCGCCAGCAGCCACCCAAACAGGGGAGGCGGGGAGCTGTTTTTT.

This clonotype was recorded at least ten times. CDR3 nucleotides: TGTGCCAGCAGTTACCTACTAGCGGGGGGACTCACAGATACGCAGTATTTT. Translation: CASSYLLAGGLTDTQYF. V and J are TRBV6-5 and TRBJ2-3, with 12 bases fitting TRBD2. Germline CDR1 is MNHEY and CDR2 is SVGAGI. This CDR3 comprises 17 residues. V gave up 2 bases and J gave up 2 bases; unmatched junction bases: 5.

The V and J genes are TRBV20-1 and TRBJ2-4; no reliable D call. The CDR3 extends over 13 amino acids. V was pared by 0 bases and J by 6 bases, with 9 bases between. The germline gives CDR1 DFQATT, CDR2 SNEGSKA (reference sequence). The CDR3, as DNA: TGCAGTGCTAGAGATGGGATCCTAAACATTCAGTACTTC. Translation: CSARDGILNIQYF.

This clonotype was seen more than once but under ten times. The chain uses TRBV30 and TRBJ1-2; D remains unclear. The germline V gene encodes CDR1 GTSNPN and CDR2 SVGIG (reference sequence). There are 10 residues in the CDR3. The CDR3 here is CAFGLKGYTF. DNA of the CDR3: TGTGCTTTTGGACTAAAAGGCTACACCTTC.

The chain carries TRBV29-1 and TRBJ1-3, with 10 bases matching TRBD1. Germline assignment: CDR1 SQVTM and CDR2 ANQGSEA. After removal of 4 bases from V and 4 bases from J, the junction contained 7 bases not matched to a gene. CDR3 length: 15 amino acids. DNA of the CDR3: TGCAGCGTTGGGACAGGGGGAGTGTTAGGAAACACCATATATTTT. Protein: CSVGTGGVLGNTIYF.

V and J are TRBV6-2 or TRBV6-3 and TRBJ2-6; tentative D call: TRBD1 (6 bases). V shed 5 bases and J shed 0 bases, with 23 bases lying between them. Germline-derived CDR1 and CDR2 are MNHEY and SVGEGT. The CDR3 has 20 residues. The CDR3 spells CASSKPILTGTSSGANVLTF. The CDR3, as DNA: TGTGCCAGCAGTAAGCCGATCCTTACAGGGACCAGCTCTGGGGCCAACGTCCTGACTTTC.

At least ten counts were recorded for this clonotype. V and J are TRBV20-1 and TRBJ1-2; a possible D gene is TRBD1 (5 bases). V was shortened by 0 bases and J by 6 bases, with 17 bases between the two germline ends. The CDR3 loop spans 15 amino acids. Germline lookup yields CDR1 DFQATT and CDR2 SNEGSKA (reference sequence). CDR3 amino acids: CSARDLGTGIDGYTF. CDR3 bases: TGCAGTGCTAGAGATCTAGGCACAGGAATTGATGGCTACACCTTC.

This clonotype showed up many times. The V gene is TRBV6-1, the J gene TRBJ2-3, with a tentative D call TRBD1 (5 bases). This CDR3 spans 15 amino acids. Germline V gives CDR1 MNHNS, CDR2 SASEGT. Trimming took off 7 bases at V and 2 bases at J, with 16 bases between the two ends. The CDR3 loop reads CASKIFRTHTDTQYF. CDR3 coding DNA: TGTGCCAGCAAAATTTTCCGGACACACACAGATACGCAGTATTTT.

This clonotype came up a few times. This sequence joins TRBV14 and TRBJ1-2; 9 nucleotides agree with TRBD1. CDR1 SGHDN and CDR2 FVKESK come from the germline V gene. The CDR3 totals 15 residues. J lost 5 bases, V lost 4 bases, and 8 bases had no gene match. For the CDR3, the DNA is TGTGCCAGCAGCCTTGGACAGGGGATGGAGTATGGCTACACCTTC. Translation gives CASSLGQGMEYGYTF.

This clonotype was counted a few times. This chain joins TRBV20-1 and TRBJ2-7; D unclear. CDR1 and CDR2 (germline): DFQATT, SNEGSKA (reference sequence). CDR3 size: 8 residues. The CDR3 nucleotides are TGCAGGTTATACGAGCAGTACTTC. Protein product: CRLYEQYF.